The 3 T cell receptor beta chains below come from one sample, sequenced in a study of post-analysis software for immune sequencing data. Study-wide results and caveats: Among roughly 5 TRBV segments more frequent in patients than controls were TRBV5-6, TRBV5-1 and TRBV20-1.

Their recognized antigens are unknown. Each TCR beta cDNA library carried unique molecular identifiers. TCRdb processed the PCR reads anew with MiXCR; each CDR3 protein has one entry. The table lists about 200,000 distinct CDR3 sequences, 29% of them singletons, with approximately 3.6% in the top ten. Sequences were obtained from blood. The receptors come from a girl aged 2 to 17 with multiple sclerosis.

The chain employs TRBV2 and TRBJ2-4; no clear D gene. The CDR3 is 14 amino acids. In germline, CDR1 is SNHLY, CDR2 FYNNEI. With 7 bases removed from V and 5 bases from J, the gap between germline ends came to 15 bases. Here the CDR3 reads CASTDSQNQNIQYF. The CDR3 coding sequence is TGTGCCAGCACAGACTCCCAGAACCAAAACATTCAGTACTTC. The whole variable domain, filled in from reference TRBV2 and TRBJ2-4, reads EPEVTQTPSHQVTQMGQEVILRCVPISNHLYFYWYRQILGQKVEFLVSFYNNEISEKSEIFDDQFSVERPDGSNFTLKIRSTKLEDSAMYFCASTDSQNQNIQYFGAGTRLSVL.

As for this clonotype: This may come from a read error, since a much larger clone is one base off. The J gene is TRBJ1-2, the V gene TRBV4-1, with D possibly TRBD1 on 6 matching bases. CDR3 length: 13 amino acids. V was trimmed by 1 base and J by 8 bases, leaving 11 bases between them. Germline CDR1 MGHRA, CDR2 YSYEKL. CDR3 loop: CASSQGGGRGYTF. CDR3 DNA: TGCGCCAGCAGCCAAGGAGGGGGTCGGGGCTACACCTTC.

Points on this clonotype: This sequence may be a read error, since a much larger clone differs from it by one base. The rearrangement links TRBV29-1 to TRBJ2-1, with 13 bases aligning to TRBD2. The J call may be incorrect, as the DNA end agrees better with TRBJ2-7. Germline V gives CDR1 SQVTM, CDR2 ANQGSEA. This CDR3 has 14 amino acids. The CDR3 coding sequence is TGCAGCGGACTAGCGGGAGGCTCCTACAATGAGCAGTACTTC. Protein sequence: CSGLAGGSYNEQYF.